This T cell receptor beta chain was captured by sequencing in a study of blood T cell repertoires in COVID-19. Study in general: From T cells, B-cell-depleted T cells, or PBMCs came the material, which was cDNA or gDNA.

Assay: immunoSEQ multiplex PCR; the TCRdb copy retains only in-frame clones and omits some. The table records approximately 150,000 clones, approximately 81% of them present only once. The CDR3 length is 13 residues. V dropped 0 bases and J dropped 5 bases, with 8 bases sitting between them. Germline V gene sequence: CDR1 ENHRY, CDR2 SYGVKD. The sequence was obtained from a woman between 45 and 60 years old with COVID-19, enrolled during active disease. The sample was peripheral blood. The chain employs TRBV10-3 and TRBJ2-7; no firm D call. The CDR3: CAISESGFHEQYF. The CDR3 nucleotides read TGTGCCATCAGTGAGTCCGGGTTCCACGAGCAGTACTTC.